This T cell receptor beta chain was captured in a study of OX40 agonist ivuxolimab in advanced cancers. On the study more broadly: Ivuxolimab, an antibody that agonizes OX40 (CD134), was administered to the patients. Patients received ivuxolimab, an intravenous treatment, every 2 weeks at 0.01 to 10 mg/kg. Study-level points and caveats: CD8+ T cells averaged more expanded clones than CD4+.

This clone was recorded only once. Antigen unknown. Produced via immunoSEQ multiplex PCR; TCRdb's table is partial and in-frame only. The sample contains about 54,000 clones, 81% of which appear only once. V shed 5 bases, J shed 4 bases, and the junction held 8 bases outside the gene matches. The CDR3 consists of 15 residues. Germline V gene lookup returns CDR1 MGHDK and CDR2 SYGVNS. V is TRBV25-1 and J is TRBJ1-3; 7 bases line up with TRBD1. Specimen: CD4+ or CD8+ T cells sorted from blood, collected in a trial of the OX40 agonist ivuxolimab. This receptor was identified in an adult with an advanced solid tumor such as melanoma, head and neck, liver or kidney cancer. DNA of the CDR3: TGTGCCAGCAGTCGTCAGGGGGTTGGAGGAAACACCATATATTTT. Protein product: CASSRQGVGGNTIYF.